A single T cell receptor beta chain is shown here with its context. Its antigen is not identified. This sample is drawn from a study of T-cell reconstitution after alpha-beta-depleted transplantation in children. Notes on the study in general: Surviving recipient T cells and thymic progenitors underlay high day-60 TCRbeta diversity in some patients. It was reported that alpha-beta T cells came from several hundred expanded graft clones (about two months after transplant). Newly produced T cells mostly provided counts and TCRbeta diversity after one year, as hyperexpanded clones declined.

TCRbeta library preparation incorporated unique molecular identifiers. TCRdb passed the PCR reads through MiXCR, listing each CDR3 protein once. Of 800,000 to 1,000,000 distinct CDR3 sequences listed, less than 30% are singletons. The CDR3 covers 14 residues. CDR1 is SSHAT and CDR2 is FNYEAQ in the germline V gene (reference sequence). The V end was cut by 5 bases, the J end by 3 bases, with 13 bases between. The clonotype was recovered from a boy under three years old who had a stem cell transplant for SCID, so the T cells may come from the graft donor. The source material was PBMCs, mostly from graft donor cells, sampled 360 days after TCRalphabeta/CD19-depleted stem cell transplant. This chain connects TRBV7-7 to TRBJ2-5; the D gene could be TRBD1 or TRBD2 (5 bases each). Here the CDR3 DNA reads TGTGCCAGCAGCGCGTGGGGGTCGAAAGAGACCCAGTACTTC. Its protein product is CASSAWGSKETQYF.